These T cell receptor beta chains were read from a single sample in a study of ipilimumab plus nivolumab after autologous stem cell transplantation. Profiled with immunoSEQ multiplex PCR; TCRdb holds only in-frame clones, not every one. The sample has tens of thousands of clones, 83% seen once; the top ten hold about 2.2%. The sample here was PBMCs, taken in a trial of ipilimumab plus nivolumab as post-transplant consolidation. The source of these receptors is a male donor with diffuse large B-cell lymphoma. Both conserved end residues are part of each CDR3. The order of the fields is V gene, D gene, J gene, clone size, CDR3 protein, CDR3 DNA. D genes are given only for firm matches. Only some rows state a clone size, as once, few, many or a class for expanded clones.

>TRBV5-1|TRBD1|TRBJ2-3|-
CASSLELPGQGTDTQYF
TGCGCCAGCAGCCTAGAATTACCGGGACAGGGAACAGATACGCAGTATTTT
>TRBV30|-|TRBJ1-1|-
CACRYHHTEAFF
TGTGCCTGCCGTTACCACCACACTGAAGCTTTCTTT
>TRBV7-6|-|TRBJ2-6|-
CASSWEWGADNVLTF
TGTGCCAGCAGCTGGGAATGGGGGGCCGACAACGTCCTGACTTTC
>TRBV5-6|-|TRBJ2-1|-
CASSFQPYNEQFF
TGTGCCAGCAGCTTTCAGCCTTACAATGAGCAGTTCTTC
>TRBV20-1|TRBD1|TRBJ1-1|few
CSASQTGEAFF
TGCAGTGCTAGTCAGACAGGGGAAGCTTTCTTT
>TRBV5-1|-|TRBJ2-5|-
CASSSGRLVRKTQYF
TGCGCCAGCAGCTCGGGACGGCTGGTGAGGAAGACCCAGTACTTC
>TRBV11-2|TRBD1|TRBJ2-5|-
CASSPDRGRFGETQYF
TGTGCCAGCAGCCCGGACAGGGGGAGGTTCGGAGAGACCCAGTACTTC
>TRBV18|-|TRBJ1-1|-
CASSPAGLNTEAFF
TGTGCCAGCTCACCAGCAGGGTTGAACACTGAAGCTTTCTTT
>TRBV6-6|TRBD2|TRBJ2-5|-
CASSTGGGAKETQYF
TGTGCCAGCAGCACTGGCGGGGGGGCTAAAGAGACCCAGTACTTC
>TRBV7-8|-|TRBJ2-1|-
CASRSGRANNEQFF
TGTGCCAGCAGATCGGGCAGAGCAAACAATGAGCAGTTCTTC
>TRBV2|-|TRBJ2-5|-
CASSETRNQETQYF
TGTGCCAGCAGTGAAACTAGAAACCAAGAGACCCAGTACTTC
>TRBV4-3|TRBD2|TRBJ2-7|-
CASSQIAGGSEQYF
TGCGCCAGCAGCCAAATAGCGGGGGGCAGCGAGCAGTACTTC
>TRBV5-6|-|TRBJ2-7|-
CASSFGVASYEQYF
TGTGCCAGCAGCTTCGGGGTGGCGTCCTACGAGCAGTACTTC
>TRBV5-6|-|TRBJ2-3|-
CASESMGSASTDTQYF
TGTGCCAGTGAGAGCATGGGAAGTGCTAGCACAGATACGCAGTATTTT
>TRBV28|TRBD1|TRBJ1-3|-
CASKRSGGGGNTIYF
TGTGCCAGCAAAAGGTCAGGGGGAGGTGGAAACACCATATATTTT
>TRBV6-6|TRBD1|TRBJ1-2|-
CASSYPGQNNYGYTF
TGTGCCAGCAGTTACCCGGGACAGAATAACTATGGCTACACCTTC
>TRBV29-1|-|TRBJ2-7|-
CSAMTGAYEQYF
TGCAGCGCTATGACGGGGGCCTACGAGCAGTACTTC
>TRBV11-2|-|TRBJ2-3|few
CASSLDRGSTDTQYF
TGTGCCAGCAGCTTAGATCGCGGAAGCACAGATACGCAGTATTTT
>TRBV6-1|-|TRBJ1-1|-
CASSDLRNTEAFF
TGTGCCAGCAGTGATTTAAGGAACACTGAAGCTTTCTTT
>TRBV18|-|TRBJ2-1|-
CASSPRDMLHEQFF
TGTGCCAGCTCACCGAGGGACATGCTCCATGAGCAGTTCTTC
>TRBV9|-|TRBJ1-5|-
CASSQNVNSNQPQHF
TGTGCCAGCAGCCAAAATGTCAATAGCAATCAGCCCCAGCATTTT
>TRBV7-2|-|TRBJ2-2|-
CASSPRSGQGPTGELFF
TGTGCCAGCAGCCCCCGTTCGGGGCAGGGACCGACCGGGGAGCTGTTTTTT
>TRBV4-3|TRBD1|TRBJ1-5|-
CASSQGTGPQHF
TGCGCCAGCAGCCAAGGGACAGGGCCCCAGCATTTT
>TRBV11-1|-|TRBJ2-7|-
CASSLLGGRSYEQYF
TGTGCCAGCAGCTTACTGGGAGGAAGGTCCTACGAGCAGTACTTC
>TRBV5-5|TRBD1|TRBJ2-7|-
CASTGGGQGTGEQYF
TGTGCCAGCACGGGGGGTGGACAGGGGACGGGCGAGCAGTACTTC
>TRBV11-2|-|TRBJ2-3|-
CASSPRRDPDTQYF
TGTGCCAGCAGCCCTAGACGGGACCCAGATACGCAGTATTTT
>TRBV11-2|-|TRBJ2-4|-
CASTTQGIGNIQYF
TGTGCCAGCACCACGCAGGGTATTGGGAACATTCAGTACTTC
>TRBV13|-|TRBJ2-5|-
CASSWVGGLDQETQYF
TGTGCCAGCAGCTGGGTGGGCGGGTTGGACCAAGAGACCCAGTACTTC
>TRBV2|-|TRBJ1-1|few
CASSDEGYTEAFF
TGTGCCAGCAGTGACGAGGGGTACACTGAAGCTTTCTTT
>TRBV2|TRBD1|TRBJ1-1|-
CASSADRGAEAFF
TGTGCCAGCAGTGCAGACAGGGGGGCTGAAGCTTTCTTT
>TRBV6-1|-|TRBJ2-5|-
CASSRTVQETQYF
TGTGCCAGCAGTCGGACAGTACAAGAGACCCAGTACTTC
>TRBV7-9|TRBD2|TRBJ2-1|-
CASSLRPAGTYNEQFF
TGTGCCAGCAGCCTGAGGCCAGCGGGGACCTACAATGAGCAGTTCTTC
>TRBV7-6|-|TRBJ1-1|-
CASSRRGGTEAFF
TGTGCCAGCAGCCGCAGGGGAGGAACTGAAGCTTTCTTT
>TRBV5-1|-|TRBJ2-2|-
CASSLEAGRNTGELFF
TGCGCCAGCAGCTTGGAGGCAGGAAGAAACACCGGGGAGCTGTTTTTT
>TRBV6-6|TRBD1|TRBJ1-6|-
CASSYRTGGSPLHF
TGTGCCAGCAGTTACAGGACAGGGGGTTCACCCCTCCACTTT
>TRBV6-5|-|TRBJ2-1|-
CASSYSGTGSFNEQFF
TGTGCCAGCAGTTACTCCGGGACGGGATCTTTCAATGAGCAGTTCTTC
>TRBV11-3|-|TRBJ2-1|-
CASSLEAAYNEQFF
TGTGCCAGCAGCTTAGAAGCGGCTTACAATGAGCAGTTCTTC
>TRBV13|TRBD2|TRBJ2-7|-
CASSPPGGVGQHF
TGTGCCAGCAGCCCCCCGGGGGGAGTCGGGCAGCACTTC
>TRBV5-1|TRBD1|TRBJ1-1|-
CASSATGANTEAFF
TGCGCCAGCAGCGCAACAGGGGCGAACACTGAAGCTTTCTTT
>TRBV21-1|-|TRBJ2-1|-
CASNNEQFF
TGTGCCAGTAACAATGAGCAGTTCTTC
>TRBV5-4|TRBD1|TRBJ2-7|few
CASSLGTWAGGEQYF
TGTGCCAGCAGCCTTGGGACATGGGCAGGGGGTGAGCAGTACTTC
>TRBV6-6|-|TRBJ1-1|-
CASSEGGGGTEAFF
TGTGCCAGCAGCGAGGGGGGTGGGGGCACTGAAGCTTTCTTT
>TRBV7-3|-|TRBJ1-6|-
CASSLGSYNSPLHF
TGTGCCAGCAGTCTGGGCAGCTATAATTCACCCCTCCACTTT
>TRBV10-1|-|TRBJ1-3|-
CASTGQFADTIYF
TGCGCCAGCACCGGACAGTTTGCGGACACCATATATTTT
>TRBV29-1|-|TRBJ2-5|-
CSAEGDKEETQYF
TGCAGCGCTGAGGGGGACAAGGAGGAGACCCAGTACTTC
>TRBV4-1|-|TRBJ1-5|few
CASSLDGGLGNQPQHF
TGCGCCAGCAGCCTTGATGGAGGGTTAGGAAATCAGCCCCAGCATTTT
>TRBV18|-|TRBJ1-2|-
CASSPAGRINYGYTF
TGTGCCAGCTCACCAGCCGGCCGTATTAACTATGGCTACACCTTC
>TRBV5-4|TRBD2|TRBJ2-1|-
CASSTGGRNNEQFF
TGTGCCAGCAGCACGGGGGGGCGGAACAATGAGCAGTTCTTC
>TRBV6-1|-|TRBJ2-2|once
CATHWTGELFF
TGTGCCACTCATTGGACCGGGGAGCTGTTTTTT
>TRBV11-2|TRBD1|TRBJ1-2|many
CASSLIGGNYGYTF
TGTGCCAGCAGCTTAATAGGGGGCAACTATGGCTACACCTTC
>TRBV7-9|-|TRBJ1-2|-
CASSLRDIGGYTF
TGTGCCAGCAGCCTCCGGGACATCGGGGGCTACACCTTC